The 27 T cell receptor beta chains given below trace back to one sample, sequenced in a study of blood T cells in healthy people across ages. A second about 6 to 12 cycle PCR used barcoded and J-beta primers. One entry per CDR3 protein, called by TCRdb with MiXCR from the 5' RACE reads. The table has about 1 million distinct CDR3 sequences, under 45% seen once. Sequencing input: blood. The receptors here all came from a woman aged 55-69 years in good health.

The chain couples TRBV14 to TRBJ2-1; 8 bases line up with TRBD2. Germline V gene sequence: CDR1 SGHDN, CDR2 FVKESK. The CDR3 totals 17 residues. The trim removed 0 bases at V and 1 base at J, leaving 5 bases unmatched. The CDR3 DNA sequence: TGTGCCAGCAGCCAAGAACGTAGCGGGAAATCCTACAATGAGCAGTTCTTC. This gives the protein CASSQERSGKSYNEQFF. Supplemented by reference TRBV14 and TRBJ2-1, the full variable domain reads EAGVTQFPSHSVIEKGQTVTLRCDPISGHDNLYWYRRVMGKEIKFLLHFVKESKQDESGMPNNRFLAERTGGTYSTLKVQPAELEDSGVYFCASSQERSGKSYNEQFFGPGTRLTVL.

The chain combines TRBV5-1 with TRBJ2-1; 8 nucleotides agree with TRBD2. CDR1 is SGHRS, CDR2 YFSETQ, per germline. J was trimmed by 3 bases and V by 4 bases; bases with no gene match: 9. The length of the CDR3 is 16 residues. The CDR3 region has the DNA TGCGCCAGCAGCACGGGGGGGGACGTTTACTACAATGAGCAGTTCTTC. It is translated as CASSTGGDVYYNEQFF.

The chain joins TRBV14 to TRBJ2-7; a weak D match, TRBD1 (5 bases). V was shortened by 3 bases and J by 3 bases, with 9 bases between the two germline ends. Germline lookup yields CDR1 SGHDN and CDR2 FVKESK. The CDR3 covers 13 residues. The CDR3 DNA is TGTGCCAGCAGCCACGGACACAACTACGAGCAGTACTTC. This sequence encodes CASSHGHNYEQYF. Complete variable domain (other parts from reference TRBV14 and TRBJ2-7): EAGVTQFPSHSVIEKGQTVTLRCDPISGHDNLYWYRRVMGKEIKFLLHFVKESKQDESGMPNNRFLAERTGGTYSTLKVQPAELEDSGVYFCASSHGHNYEQYFGPGTRLTVT.

The table lists this clonotype with a few counts. The rearrangement links TRBV3-1 to TRBJ2-3; D not certain. Germline V lookup: CDR1 LGHDT, CDR2 YNNKEL (reference sequence). The CDR3 consists of 14 residues. V was trimmed by 2 bases and J by 5 bases, leaving 11 bases between them. The CDR3 sequence: CASSQPPFRDTQYF. The CDR3 DNA follows: TGTGCCAGCAGCCAACCGCCCTTTAGAGATACGCAGTATTTT.

This clonotype has a single count. The genes are TRBV28 and TRBJ2-1, with TRBD2 matching over 11 bases. The germline V gene encodes CDR1 MDHEN and CDR2 SYDVKM. The CDR3 contains 18 residues. Trimming took 7 bases from V and 0 from J; bases not matched to a gene: 11. This chain's CDR3 is CASKEGIAGGPSYNEQFF. CDR3 in DNA: TGTGCCAGCAAGGAGGGAATAGCGGGAGGGCCCTCCTACAATGAGCAGTTCTTC.

The chain recombines TRBV11-2 with TRBJ2-5; D not resolved. The CDR3 has 15 residues. CDR1 and CDR2 (germline): SGHAT, FQNNGV. Deletions cut 4 bases from V and 5 bases from J, with 17 bases between. The CDR3 region has the DNA TGTGCCAGCAGCTCGGATAGGTCAATTGGGGAGACCCAGTACTTC. As protein: CASSSDRSIGETQYF.

The chain is built from TRBV9 and TRBJ2-7; D is ambiguous. The CDR3 totals 13 residues. Germline CDR1 reads SGDLS; CDR2 reads YYNGEE. The ends were cut back, 0 bases at V and 7 bases at J, with 11 bases in the middle. This chain's CDR3 is CASSVGDGNEQYF. CDR3 sequence (DNA): TGTGCCAGCAGCGTAGGAGACGGAAATGAGCAGTACTTC.

The chain carries TRBV15 and TRBJ2-7; unclear D gene. The V gene lost 3 bases and the J gene lost 6 bases, with 18 bases spanning the gap. The germline gives CDR1 LNHNV, CDR2 YYDKDF (reference sequence). The CDR3 is 15 residues long. In DNA form, the CDR3 reads TGTGCCACCAGCAGGTCCGATCCTGGTAAGAGCGAGCAGTACTTC. Its translation is CATSRSDPGKSEQYF.

The gene calls are TRBV12-3 or TRBV12-4 and TRBJ2-1, with 9 bases identical to TRBD2. The CDR3 length is 15 residues. V lost 3 bases and J lost 7; bases outside the gene matches: 7. In DNA form, the CDR3 reads TGTGCCAGCAGTTTTGGGCGAGCGGGAGGAAATGAGCAGTTCTTC. It codes for CASSFGRAGGNEQFF.

With regard to this clonotype: The junction does not match germline at one end; this may be a read error. The chain joins TRBV5-6 to TRBJ2-7; no definite D call. Per the germline V gene, CDR1 is SGHDT and CDR2 is YYEEEE. The CDR3 sequence is 11 residues long. CDR3 sequence reads: CANSTEGEQYF. The CDR3 coding sequence is TGTGCCAACAGCACGGAAGGCGAGCAGTACTTC. Full variable domain (remainder filled in from reference TRBV5-6 and TRBJ2-7): DAGVTQSPTHLIKTRGQQVTLRCSPKSGHDTVSWYQQALGQGPQFIFQYYEEEERQRGNFPDRFSGHQFPNYSSELNVNALLLGDSALYLCANSTEGEQYFGPGTRLTVT.

The chain carries TRBV4-1 and TRBJ1-2; TRBD1 agrees at 8 bases. Germline CDR1 is MGHRA and CDR2 is YSYEKL. Trimming at V came to 0 bases and at J to 2 bases, leaving 5 bases not matched to a gene. CDR3 length: 16 residues. CDR3 protein: CASSQDAGGVNYGYTF. CDR3 DNA: TGCGCCAGCAGCCAAGACGCAGGGGGCGTGAACTATGGCTACACCTTC.

There are many counts of this clonotype. Here the CDR3 reads CSVVAAYEQYF. The CDR3 DNA reads as TGCAGCGTTGTGGCGGCATACGAGCAGTACTTC. The rearrangement uses TRBV29-1 and TRBJ2-7; D remains unclear. The V end lost 4 bases, the J end lost 4 bases, and 8 bases lay between the germline ends. The CDR3 is 11 residues long. CDR1 SQVTM and CDR2 ANQGSEA come from the germline V gene.

The V call is TRBV28, the J call TRBJ1-5; perhaps TRBD1 as D (5 bases). This CDR3 comprises 15 residues. Trimming left V 5 bases short and J 0 bases short, with 11 bases between. Germline-derived CDR1 and CDR2 are MDHEN and SYDVKM. The CDR3 bases are TGTGCCAGCAGTCGGTCAGGGCCTAGCAATCAGCCCCAGCATTTT. Protein: CASSRSGPSNQPQHF.

CDR3: CASSPFTSSYNEQFF. CDR3 nucleotide sequence: TGTGCCAGCAGCCCATTTACAAGCTCCTACAATGAGCAGTTCTTC. The chain recombines TRBV3-1 with TRBJ2-1; D uncertain. With 4 bases removed from V and 0 bases from J, the gap between germline ends came to 10 bases. Germline-derived CDR1 and CDR2 are LGHDT and YNNKEL (reference sequence). This CDR3 region has 15 residues.

This clonotype was seen a few times. The rearrangement uses TRBV9 and TRBJ2-1; possibly TRBD1 or TRBD2 for D (6 bases each). This CDR3 has 13 residues. CDR1 SGDLS and CDR2 YYNGEE come from the germline V gene. Trimming took 0 bases from V and 7 from J, leaving 8 bases between them. CDR3 sequence reads: CASSVGGANEQFF. The CDR3 nucleotides read TGTGCCAGCAGCGTAGGGGGGGCAAATGAGCAGTTCTTC.

A few counts support this clonotype. The chain carries TRBV12-3 or TRBV12-4 and TRBJ1-2; 7 nucleotides line up with TRBD1. This CDR3 has 14 amino acids. Trimming removed 5 bases from V and 8 bases from J; junction bases left unmatched: 11. This CDR3 reads CASSRDSALRGYTF. The CDR3 DNA sequence: TGTGCCAGCAGTCGGGACAGTGCCCTGAGGGGCTACACCTTC.

The rearrangement joins TRBV20-1 to TRBJ1-1, with TRBD1 as a possible D gene (5 bases). This CDR3 has 12 amino acids. Germline CDR1 DFQATT, CDR2 SNEGSKA (reference sequence). CDR3 bases: TGCAGCGCCCAGGACACACTAGGAGAAGCTTTCTTT. It is translated as CSAQDTLGEAFF.

The V call is TRBV12-3 or TRBV12-4, the J call TRBJ2-7; 8 bases line up with TRBD2. J was trimmed by 1 base and V by 8 bases; bases with no gene match: 7. The CDR3 has 14 residues. The CDR3 spells CASEASGLSYEQYF. CDR3 DNA sequence: TGTGCCAGCGAGGCTAGCGGGCTATCCTACGAGCAGTACTTC.

This chain uses TRBV6-6 with TRBJ2-4; TRBD2 agrees at 8 bases. TRBJ2-7 explains the end of the DNA better; the J call may be wrong. The CDR3 covers 15 residues. Germline lookup yields CDR1 MNHNY and CDR2 SVGAGI (reference sequence). The CDR3 here is CASSPTSGGRYEQYF. As DNA, the CDR3 is TGTGCCAGCAGCCCAACTAGCGGAGGGCGCTACGAGCAGTACTTC.

The genes are TRBV3-1 and TRBJ2-7; the match to TRBD2 covers 7 bases. Germline loops: CDR1 LGHDT, CDR2 YNNKEL (reference sequence). This CDR3 is 15 amino acids long. V dropped 1 base and J dropped 4; count of bases not matched to a gene: 7. Here the CDR3 reads CASSQVGGRGYEQYF. DNA of the CDR3: TGTGCCAGCAGCCAAGTTGGAGGGAGGGGATACGAGCAGTACTTC.

This chain links TRBV25-1 with TRBJ1-2, with D unresolved. Germline V gene data show CDR1 as MGHDK and CDR2 as SYGVNS. With 4 bases removed from V and 1 base from J, the gap between germline ends came to 13 bases. This CDR3 has 15 amino acids. In DNA form, the CDR3 reads TGTGCCAGCAGTGTGCCCGTGGGGAATAACTATGGCTACACCTTC. Protein product: CASSVPVGNNYGYTF.

The V gene is TRBV14, the J gene TRBJ2-4, with 9 bases matching TRBD1. CDR3 length: 15 residues. The germline CDR1 and CDR2 sequences are SGHDN and FVKESK. V shed 3 bases, J shed 8 bases, and the junction held 8 bases outside the gene matches. CDR3 in amino acids: CASSQNRGLRDIQYF. The DNA of the CDR3 is TGTGCCAGCAGCCAGAACAGGGGGCTGAGGGACATTCAGTACTTC. The whole variable domain, remainder taken from reference TRBV14 and TRBJ2-4, is EAGVTQFPSHSVIEKGQTVTLRCDPISGHDNLYWYRRVMGKEIKFLLHFVKESKQDESGMPNNRFLAERTGGTYSTLKVQPAELEDSGVYFCASSQNRGLRDIQYFGAGTRLSVL.

This clonotype was detected a few times. CDR3 sequence: CASTEQGYYGYTF. CDR3 DNA: TGTGCCAGCACCGAGCAGGGTTACTATGGCTACACCTTC. This sequence joins TRBV11-2 and TRBJ1-2; tentatively, D is TRBD1 (5 bases). Trimming removed 7 bases at V and 3 bases at J, with 12 bases between. This CDR3 spans 13 amino acids. The V gene's germline CDR1 is SGHAT and CDR2 FQNNGV.

The CDR3 here is CASSFPGTGSVEQYF. CDR3 coding DNA: TGCGCCAGCAGCTTTCCCGGGACAGGGAGTGTCGAGCAGTACTTC. V and J are TRBV5-1 and TRBJ2-7, with 9 nucleotides matching TRBD1. Germline CDR1 is SGHRS and CDR2 is YFSETQ. CDR3 size: 15 residues. J was trimmed by 6 bases and V by 2 bases; bases with no gene match: 9.

The rearrangement uses TRBV28 and TRBJ2-1; unclear D gene. V lost 5 bases and J lost 7, with 15 bases in between. CDR1 is MDHEN and CDR2 is SYDVKM in the germline V gene. The CDR3 extends over 14 amino acids. CDR3 region: CASSPAFYNNEQFF. The CDR3, as DNA: TGTGCCAGCAGTCCAGCTTTTTATAATAATGAGCAGTTCTTC.

The chain carries TRBV29-1 and TRBJ2-3; weak D call: TRBD2 (5 bases). V shed 2 bases and J shed 5 bases, with 11 bases lying between them. In germline, CDR1 is SQVTM, CDR2 ANQGSEA. The CDR3 runs 13 residues. CDR3 nucleotides: TGCAGCGTTGAAAAGGGAGTTGGAGATACGCAGTATTTT. Encoded protein: CSVEKGVGDTQYF.

The genes are TRBV12-5 and TRBJ2-1; 9 nucleotides match TRBD2. The last part of the DNA fits TRBJ2-7 better; the J call may be wrong. This CDR3 has 16 residues. CDR1 LGHNT and CDR2 FRNRAP come from the germline V gene. CDR3 amino acids: CASVLTSGFHYNEQYF. CDR3 in DNA: TGTGCTAGTGTCCTAACTAGCGGGTTCCACTACAATGAGCAGTACTTC.